The 2 T cell receptor beta chains listed next were all sequenced from one sample in a study of cytomegalovirus exposure and HLA in healthy donors. PCR used 60 Vbeta primers and 13 Jbeta primers. This table comes from immunoSEQ multiplex PCR, and its TCRdb copy is limited to in-frame clones, with some not included. The sample consists of over 90,000 clones, about two thirds of them appearing once. Sequences were obtained from PBMCs. The source of these receptors is a woman in her forties or fifties in good health and CMV-seropositive.

The V and J genes are TRBV9 and TRBJ2-7; TRBD2 matches 11 bases. The CDR3 totals 16 residues. Germline V gives CDR1 SGDLS, CDR2 YYNGEE. V shed 0 bases and J 5 bases; nucleotides not matched to a gene: 7. The CDR3 DNA follows: TGTGCCAGCAGCGTAGCTAGTAGCGGGAGGGCCCACGAGCAGTACTTC. It encodes CASSVASSGRAHEQYF.

The chain links TRBV29-1 to TRBJ1-1, with D possibly matching TRBD1 (5 bases). CDR1 SQVTM and CDR2 ANQGSEA come from the germline V gene. Trimming shortened V by 3 bases and J by 13 bases, and 15 bases separated the two germline ends. CDR3 length: 11 residues. CDR3 in amino acids: CSVEEGRGFFF. CDR3 DNA sequence: TGCAGCGTTGAGGAGGGTAGGGGCTTTTTCTTT.